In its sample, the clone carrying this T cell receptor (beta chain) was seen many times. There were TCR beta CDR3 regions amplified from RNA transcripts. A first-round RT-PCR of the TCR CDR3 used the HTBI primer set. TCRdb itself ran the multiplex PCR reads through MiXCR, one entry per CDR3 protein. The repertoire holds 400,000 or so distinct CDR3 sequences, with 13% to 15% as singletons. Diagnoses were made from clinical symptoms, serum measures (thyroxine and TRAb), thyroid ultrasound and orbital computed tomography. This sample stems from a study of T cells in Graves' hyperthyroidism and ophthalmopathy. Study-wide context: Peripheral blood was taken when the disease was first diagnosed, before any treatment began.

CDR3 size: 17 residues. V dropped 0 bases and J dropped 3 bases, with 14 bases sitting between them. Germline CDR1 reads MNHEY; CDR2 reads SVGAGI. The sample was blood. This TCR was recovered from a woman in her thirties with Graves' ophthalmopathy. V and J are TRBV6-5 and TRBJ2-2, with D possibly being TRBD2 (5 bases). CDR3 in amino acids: CASSYSTEGIYTGELFF. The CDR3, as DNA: TGTGCCAGCAGTTACTCGACCGAGGGTATCTACACCGGGGAGCTGTTTTTT.